A selection of T cell receptor beta chains follows, all from one sample in a study of blood T cell repertoires in COVID-19. Using immunoSEQ multiplex PCR, the repertoire was profiled, and TCRdb retains in-frame clones only, with some absent. Of nearly 200,000 clones listed, roughly 84% are singletons. Specimen: peripheral blood. The receptors were gathered from a human donor in a cohort sampled during active COVID-19. The CDR3 runs from the conserved cysteine through the conserved F or W. The D gene is left open where the match is weak. The listing skips clone size in some rows; elsewhere it reads once, few, many or a size class.

J: TRBJ1-6; V: TRBV29-1; D: TRBD1; size: -; CDR3: CAVPGQGGHSPLHF; DNA: TGCGCCGTCCCCGGACAGGGAGGACATTCACCCCTCCACTTT
J: TRBJ1-2; V: TRBV27; D: -; size: many; CDR3: CASSLYGFGGDRRYTF; DNA: TGTGCCAGCAGTTTATACGGATTCGGAGGTGACCGGAGGTACACCTTC
J: TRBJ2-5; V: TRBV5-1; D: -; size: few; CDR3: CASSRGFQETQYF; DNA: TGCGCCAGCAGCCGGGGATTCCAAGAGACCCAGTACTTC
J: TRBJ2-3; V: TRBV2; D: TRBD1; size: -; CDR3: CASKVGQSTDTQYF; DNA: TGTGCCAGCAAGGTGGGACAGAGCACAGATACGCAGTATTTT
J: TRBJ1-2; V: TRBV18; D: TRBD1; size: -; CDR3: CASSPPRTGYGYTF; DNA: TGTGCCAGCTCACCACCGAGGACAGGGTATGGCTACACCTTC
J: TRBJ1-2; V: TRBV14; D: -; size: -; CDR3: CASSQDEDGYTF; DNA: TGTGCCAGCAGCCAAGATGAGGATGGCTACACCTTC
J: TRBJ2-7; V: TRBV2; D: -; size: -; CDR3: CASSFSGPTYEQYF; DNA: TGTGCCAGCTCTTTTAGCGGCCCAACCTACGAGCAGTACTTC
J: TRBJ2-2; V: TRBV2; D: TRBD2; size: once; CDR3: CASRIGLGAGELFF; DNA: TGTGCCAGCAGGATTGGACTAGGCGCCGGGGAGCTGTTTTTT
J: TRBJ1-1; V: TRBV2; D: -; size: -; CDR3: CASSAGRANTEAFF; DNA: TGTGCCAGCAGTGCCGGCAGGGCGAACACTGAAGCTTTCTTT
J: TRBJ2-3; V: TRBV12-3/TRBV12-4; D: -; size: -; CDR3: CASSSGTDTQYF; DNA: TGTGCCAGCAGTTCAGGAACAGATACGCAGTATTTT
J: TRBJ1-2; V: TRBV6-5; D: TRBD1; size: -; CDR3: CASSNGATGTGYTF; DNA: TGTGCCAGCAGTAATGGGGCGACAGGGACTGGCTACACCTTC
J: TRBJ2-1; V: TRBV1; D: -; size: -; CDR3: CTSSLPVERGGKFF; DNA: TGCACCAGCAGCCTCCCCGTGGAGAGGGGGGGAAAGTTCTTC
J: TRBJ2-1; V: TRBV9; D: -; size: -; CDR3: CASSVAGRPHNEQFF; DNA: TGTGCCAGCAGCGTAGCGGGGAGACCCCACAATGAGCAGTTCTTC
J: TRBJ1-1; V: TRBV6-5; D: -; size: -; CDR3: CASSYSVRQYLEAFF; DNA: TGTGCCAGCAGTTACTCGGTCAGACAGTACCTGGAAGCTTTCTTT
J: TRBJ2-5; V: TRBV18; D: TRBD1; size: -; CDR3: CASSPSTGGMETQYF; DNA: TGTGCCAGCTCACCCTCCACAGGGGGCATGGAGACCCAGTACTTC
J: TRBJ2-7; V: TRBV3-1/TRBV3-2; D: TRBD1; size: -; CDR3: CASSQDHRGTGEQYF; DNA: TGTGCCAGCAGCCAAGACCACAGGGGAACGGGGGAGCAGTACTTC
J: TRBJ2-2; V: TRBV7-3; D: TRBD2; size: -; CDR3: CASSETLAGGGGELFF; DNA: TGTGCCAGCAGCGAAACGCTAGCGGGGGGCGGCGGGGAGCTGTTTTTT